This T cell receptor (beta chain) was identified during a study of early T cells in non-severe SARS-CoV-2 infection. About the research overall: Sequenced material consisted of bulk RNA (from unsorted whole blood), and chains were unpaired.

One entry per CDR3 protein results from TCRdb running MiXCR on the 5' RACE reads. The profile shows 66,000 or so distinct CDR3 sequences, about 13% of them singletons. The sample was whole blood. The receptor was derived from an adult who was a healthcare worker with PCR-confirmed SARS-CoV-2 infection or an uninfected control (not recorded which).

CDR3 bases: TGCAGTGCTAGAGATGCAGGGACAGCATCCTACGAGCAGTACTTC. It codes for CSARDAGTASYEQYF. The chain uses TRBV20-1 and TRBJ2-7; TRBD1 aligns across 7 bases. V shed 0 bases, J shed 1 base, and the junction held 6 bases outside the gene matches. CDR1 DFQATT and CDR2 SNEGSKA come from the germline V gene (reference sequence). The CDR3 sequence is 15 residues long.